This T cell receptor beta chain comes out of a study of T-cell memory formation after mild COVID-19. Study summary: The TCR clusters were mostly specific to one donor. Study outcomes and limitations: Still unconfirmed is whether the second-wave clones peaking on day 37 recognized SARS-CoV-2. The main location of contracting CD4+ clones was CM and EM, and that of contracting CD8+ clones was EMRA.

Germline loops: CDR1 SGHRS, CDR2 YFSETQ. This CDR3 spans 16 amino acids. V was trimmed by 5 bases and J by 0 bases, leaving 12 bases between them. This clonotype was seen a few times. The antigen remains unidentified. 5'RACE, which relied on constant-segment primers, yielded TCR alpha and TCR beta cDNA libraries carrying sample barcodes and UMIs. In TCRdb, the 5' RACE reads were re-called with MiXCR into one record per CDR3 protein. This sample has hundreds of thousands of distinct CDR3 sequences, with less than 20% found just once. The sequencing input was PBMCs or a T cell subset sorted from them (not recorded which). The chain is built from TRBV5-1 and TRBJ1-6; D gene ambiguous. The sequence derives from a man between 18 and 35 years old who had mild COVID-19 (a few samples of this study predate the infection). Cell type and time point are not known. Here the CDR3 DNA reads TGCGCCAGCAGTTTAATGGGGAGCTCCTATAATTCACCCCTCCACTTT. Its translation is CASSLMGSSYNSPLHF.